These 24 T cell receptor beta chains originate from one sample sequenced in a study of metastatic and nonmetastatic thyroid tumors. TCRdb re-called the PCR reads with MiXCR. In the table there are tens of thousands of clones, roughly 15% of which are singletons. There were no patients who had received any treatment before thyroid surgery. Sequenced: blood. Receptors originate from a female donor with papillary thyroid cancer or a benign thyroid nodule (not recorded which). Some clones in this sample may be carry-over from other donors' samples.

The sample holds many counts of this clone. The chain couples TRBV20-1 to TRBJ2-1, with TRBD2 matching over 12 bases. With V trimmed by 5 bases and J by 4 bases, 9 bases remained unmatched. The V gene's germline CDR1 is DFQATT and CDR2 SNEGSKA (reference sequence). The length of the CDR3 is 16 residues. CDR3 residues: CSAQTSGRRKYNEQFF. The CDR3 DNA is TGCAGTGCTCAGACTAGCGGGAGAAGGAAATACAATGAGCAGTTCTTC.

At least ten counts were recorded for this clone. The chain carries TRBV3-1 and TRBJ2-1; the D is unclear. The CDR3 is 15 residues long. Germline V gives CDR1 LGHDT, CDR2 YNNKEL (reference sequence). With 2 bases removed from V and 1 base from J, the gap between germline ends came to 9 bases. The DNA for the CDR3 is TGTGCCAGCAGCCAAAGGGCGAGGTCCTACAATGAGCAGTTCTTC. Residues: CASSQRARSYNEQFF.

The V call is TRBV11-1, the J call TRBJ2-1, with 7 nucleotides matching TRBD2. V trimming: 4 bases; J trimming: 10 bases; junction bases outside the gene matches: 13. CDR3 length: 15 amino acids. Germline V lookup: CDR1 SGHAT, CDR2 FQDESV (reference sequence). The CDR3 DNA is TGTGCCAGCAGCTCCCCGGTGGACCTCGGGGGGGAGCAGTTCTTC. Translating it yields CASSSPVDLGGEQFF.

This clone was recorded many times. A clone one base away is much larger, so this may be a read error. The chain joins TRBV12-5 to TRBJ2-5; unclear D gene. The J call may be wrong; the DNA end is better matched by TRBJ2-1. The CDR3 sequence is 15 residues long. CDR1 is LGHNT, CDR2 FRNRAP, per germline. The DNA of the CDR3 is TGTGCTAGTGGTTTGGGGCGCGCAGTCCAAGAGACCCAGTTCTTC. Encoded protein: CASGLGRAVQETQFF.

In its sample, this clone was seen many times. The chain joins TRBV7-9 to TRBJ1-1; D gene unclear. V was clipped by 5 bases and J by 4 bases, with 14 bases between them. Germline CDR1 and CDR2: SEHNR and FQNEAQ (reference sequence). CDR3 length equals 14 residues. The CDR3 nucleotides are TGTGCCAGCAGCCCTATGGGGATGGTCACTGAAGCTTTCTTT. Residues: CASSPMGMVTEAFF.

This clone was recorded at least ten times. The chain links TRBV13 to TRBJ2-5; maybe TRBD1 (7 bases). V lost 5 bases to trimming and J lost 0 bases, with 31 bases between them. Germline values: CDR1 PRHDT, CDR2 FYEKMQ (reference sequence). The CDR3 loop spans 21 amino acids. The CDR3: CASSLKPTFGGGVNHQETQYF. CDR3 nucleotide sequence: TGTGCCAGCAGCCTTAAGCCGACCTTTGGAGGGGGCGTTAACCACCAAGAGACCCAGTACTTC.

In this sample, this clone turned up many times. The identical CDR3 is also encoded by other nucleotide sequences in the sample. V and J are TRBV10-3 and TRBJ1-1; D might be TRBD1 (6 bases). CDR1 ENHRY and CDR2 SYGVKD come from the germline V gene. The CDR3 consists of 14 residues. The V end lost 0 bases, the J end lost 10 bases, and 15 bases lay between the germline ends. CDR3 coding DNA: TGTGCCATCAGTGAGTCCCGTGGGGGCCGAGGAGCTTTCTTT. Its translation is CAISESRGGRGAFF.

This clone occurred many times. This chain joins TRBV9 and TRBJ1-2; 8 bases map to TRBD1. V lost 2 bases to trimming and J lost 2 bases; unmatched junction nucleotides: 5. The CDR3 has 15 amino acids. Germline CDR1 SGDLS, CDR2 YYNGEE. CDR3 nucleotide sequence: TGTGCCAGCAGCGTTGATCAGGGGGCGAACTATGGCTACACCTTC. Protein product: CASSVDQGANYGYTF.

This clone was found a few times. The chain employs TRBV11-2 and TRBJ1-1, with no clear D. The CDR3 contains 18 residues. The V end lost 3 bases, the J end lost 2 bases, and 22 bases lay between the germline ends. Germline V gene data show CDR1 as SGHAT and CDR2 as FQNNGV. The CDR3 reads CASSFYGGVVGPNTEAFF. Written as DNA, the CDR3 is TGTGCCAGCAGCTTCTACGGCGGGGTAGTGGGCCCTAACACTGAAGCTTTCTTT.

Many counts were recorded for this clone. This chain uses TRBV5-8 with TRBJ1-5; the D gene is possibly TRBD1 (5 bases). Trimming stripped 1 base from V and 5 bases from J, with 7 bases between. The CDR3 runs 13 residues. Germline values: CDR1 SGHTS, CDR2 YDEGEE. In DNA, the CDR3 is TGTGCCAGCAGCTTGAGCAGGGATCAGCCCCAGCATTTT. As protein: CASSLSRDQPQHF.

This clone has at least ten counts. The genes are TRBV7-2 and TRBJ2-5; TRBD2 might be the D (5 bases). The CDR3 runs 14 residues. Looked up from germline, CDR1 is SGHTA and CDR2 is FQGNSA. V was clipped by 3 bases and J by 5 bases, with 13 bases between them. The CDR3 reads CASSFNKGGETQYF. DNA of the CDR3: TGTGCCAGCAGCTTTAACAAGGGCGGGGAGACCCAGTACTTC. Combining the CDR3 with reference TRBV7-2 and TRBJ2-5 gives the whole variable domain GAGVSQSPSNKVTEKGKDVELRCDPISGHTALYWYRQSLGQGLEFLIYFQGNSAPDKSGLPSDRFSAERTGGSVSTLTIQRTQQEDSAVYLCASSFNKGGETQYFGPGTRLLVL.

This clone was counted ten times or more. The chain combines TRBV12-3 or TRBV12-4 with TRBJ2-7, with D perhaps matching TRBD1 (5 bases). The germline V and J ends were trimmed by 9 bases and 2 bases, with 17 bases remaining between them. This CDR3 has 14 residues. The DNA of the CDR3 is TGTGCCAGGCGTAGGGGTAAGCGACCCTACGAGCAGTACTTC. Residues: CARRRGKRPYEQYF.

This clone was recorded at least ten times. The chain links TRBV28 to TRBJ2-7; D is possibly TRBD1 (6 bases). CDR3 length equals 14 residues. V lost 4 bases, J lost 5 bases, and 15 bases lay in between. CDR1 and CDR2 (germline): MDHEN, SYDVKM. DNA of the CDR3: TGTGCCAGCAGTTCAGGACAGACCCCCAACGAGCAGTACTTC. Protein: CASSSGQTPNEQYF. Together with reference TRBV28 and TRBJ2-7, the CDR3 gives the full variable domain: DVKVTQSSRYLVKRTGEKVFLECVQDMDHENMFWYRQDPGLGLRLIYFSYDVKMKEKGDIPEGYSVSREKKERFSLILESASTNQTSMYLCASSSGQTPNEQYFGPGTRLTVT.

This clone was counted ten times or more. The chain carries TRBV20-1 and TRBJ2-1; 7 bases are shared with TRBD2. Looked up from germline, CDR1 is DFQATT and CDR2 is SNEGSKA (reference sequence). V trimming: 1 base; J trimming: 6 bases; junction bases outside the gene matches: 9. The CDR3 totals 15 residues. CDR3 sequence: CSARVNGRERNEQFF. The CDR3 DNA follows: TGCAGTGCTAGAGTGAATGGGCGGGAGCGCAATGAGCAGTTCTTC.

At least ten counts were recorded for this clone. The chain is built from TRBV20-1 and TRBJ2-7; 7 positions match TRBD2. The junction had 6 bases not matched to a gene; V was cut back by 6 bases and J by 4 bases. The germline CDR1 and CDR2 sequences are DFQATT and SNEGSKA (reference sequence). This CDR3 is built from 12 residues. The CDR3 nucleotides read TGCAGTGCCAAACCGGGGGGATACGAGCAGTACTTC. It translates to CSAKPGGYEQYF.

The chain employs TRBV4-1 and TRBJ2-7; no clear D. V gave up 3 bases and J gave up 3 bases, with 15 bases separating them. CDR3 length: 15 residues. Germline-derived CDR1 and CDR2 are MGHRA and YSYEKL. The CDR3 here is CASSQRHATFYEQYF. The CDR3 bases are TGCGCCAGCAGCCAGAGACATGCAACTTTCTACGAGCAGTACTTC.

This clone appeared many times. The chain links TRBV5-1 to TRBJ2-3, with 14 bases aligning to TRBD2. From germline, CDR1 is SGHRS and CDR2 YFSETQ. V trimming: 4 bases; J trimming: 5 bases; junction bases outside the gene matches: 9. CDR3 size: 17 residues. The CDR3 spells CASSRETSGRAGDTQYF. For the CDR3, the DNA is TGCGCCAGCAGCCGTGAGACTAGCGGGAGGGCCGGAGATACGCAGTATTTT.

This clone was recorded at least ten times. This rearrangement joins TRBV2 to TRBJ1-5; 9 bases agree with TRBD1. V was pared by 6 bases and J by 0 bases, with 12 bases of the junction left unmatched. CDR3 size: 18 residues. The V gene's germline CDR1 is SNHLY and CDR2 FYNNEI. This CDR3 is CASRKMGQGAYSNQPQHF. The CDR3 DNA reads TGTGCCAGCAGGAAAATGGGACAGGGAGCTTATAGCAATCAGCCCCAGCATTTT.

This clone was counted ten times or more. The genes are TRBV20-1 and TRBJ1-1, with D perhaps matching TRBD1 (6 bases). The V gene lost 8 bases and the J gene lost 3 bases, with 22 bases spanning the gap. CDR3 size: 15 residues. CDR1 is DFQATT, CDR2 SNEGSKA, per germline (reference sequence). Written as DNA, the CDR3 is TGCAGTCCGAAAGGGGGAAGGGGAAGGGACACTGAAGCTTTCTTT. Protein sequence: CSPKGGRGRDTEAFF.

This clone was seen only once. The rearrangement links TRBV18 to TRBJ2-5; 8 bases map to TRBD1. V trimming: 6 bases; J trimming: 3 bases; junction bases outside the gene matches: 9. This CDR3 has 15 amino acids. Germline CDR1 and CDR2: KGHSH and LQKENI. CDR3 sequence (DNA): TGTGCCAGCTCCCCCCGGACAGGGTGGGAAGAGACCCAGTACTTC. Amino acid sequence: CASSPRTGWEETQYF.

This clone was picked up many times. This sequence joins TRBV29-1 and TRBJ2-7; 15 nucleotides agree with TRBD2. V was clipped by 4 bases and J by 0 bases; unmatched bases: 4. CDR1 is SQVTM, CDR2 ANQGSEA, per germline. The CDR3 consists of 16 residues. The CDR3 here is CSVVGLAGGFSYEQYF. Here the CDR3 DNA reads TGCAGCGTTGTGGGACTAGCGGGAGGTTTCTCCTACGAGCAGTACTTC.

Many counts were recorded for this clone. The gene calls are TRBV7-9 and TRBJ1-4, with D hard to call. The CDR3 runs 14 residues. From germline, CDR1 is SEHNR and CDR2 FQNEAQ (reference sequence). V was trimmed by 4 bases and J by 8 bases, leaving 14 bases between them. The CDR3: CASSSTRAEEKLFF. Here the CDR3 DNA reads TGTGCCAGCAGCTCCACACGGGCTGAGGAAAAACTGTTTTTT.

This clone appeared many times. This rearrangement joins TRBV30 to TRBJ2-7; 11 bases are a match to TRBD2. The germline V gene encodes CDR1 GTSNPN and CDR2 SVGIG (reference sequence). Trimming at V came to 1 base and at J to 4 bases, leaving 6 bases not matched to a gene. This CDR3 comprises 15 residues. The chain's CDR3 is CAWSASGRPPYEQYF. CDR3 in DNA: TGTGCCTGGAGTGCTAGCGGGAGGCCTCCTTACGAGCAGTACTTC. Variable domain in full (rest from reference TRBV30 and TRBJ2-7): SQTIHQWPATLVQPVGSPLSLECTVEGTSNPNLYWYRQAAGRGLQLLFYSVGIGQISSEVPQNLSASRPQDRQFILSSKKLLLSDSGFYLCAWSASGRPPYEQYFGPGTRLTVT.

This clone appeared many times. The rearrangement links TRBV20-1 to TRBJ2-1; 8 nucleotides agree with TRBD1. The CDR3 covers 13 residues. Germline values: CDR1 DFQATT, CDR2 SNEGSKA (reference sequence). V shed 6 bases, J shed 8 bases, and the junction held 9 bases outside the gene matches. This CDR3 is CSATDRDWYEQFF. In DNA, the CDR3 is TGCAGTGCCACGGACAGGGATTGGTATGAGCAGTTCTTC.